The present T cell receptor (beta chain) was sequenced within a study of T-cell reconstitution after alpha-beta-depleted transplantation in children. Germline-derived CDR1 and CDR2 are SQVTM and ANQGSEA. The length of the CDR3 is 13 residues. Preparation of the TCRbeta library was carried out with unique molecular identifiers. TCRdb processed the PCR reads anew with MiXCR; each CDR3 protein has one entry. The repertoire includes 400,000 to 500,000 distinct CDR3 sequences, 11% of them detected once, and about 5% sits in the top ten. This clonotype showed up just a few times. One junction end does not reproduce the germline sequence, and a read error may be involved.

The sequences come from PBMCs from the stem cell graft donor, collected from the stem cell graft. The chain combines TRBV29-1 with TRBJ1-1; D not certain. This clonotype originated in a human donor who donated a stem cell graft to a child with acute myeloid leukemia. Here the CDR3 DNA reads TGCAGCGTGACTAGGGCCATGAAAACTGAAGCTTTCTTT. Translating gives CSVTRAMKTEAFF.